The present TCR beta chain was sequenced within a study of T cell clonality in common variable immunodeficiency. Ten or more counts support this clone. Its target is unknown. The read ends 3 residues early relative to the CDR3; the germline J gene fills the gap. The table came from immunoSEQ multiplex PCR; TCRdb's copy has only in-frame clones and leaves some out. The data list tens of thousands of clones, none observed once; roughly 1.6% falls to the top ten. The V segment lost 0 bases and the J segment 6 bases; nucleotides outside the gene matches: 4. Germline CDR1 and CDR2: SGHRS and YFSETQ. The CDR3 covers 15 residues. Study conclusions and caveats: Authors noted CVID clonality's cause needs subpopulation repertoire sequencing. CVID subjects showed higher TCRbeta clonality than healthy controls. CVID subjects shared fewer TCRbeta clones than healthy controls did.

Sample: peripheral blood mononuclear cells. This TCR derives from a person aged 18 to 75 in good health. The chain recombines TRBV5-1 with TRBJ2-1, with 9 bases identical to TRBD2. The CDR3 spells CASSLVLAGLNEQFF. The CDR3 DNA, read in part, is TGCGCCAGCAGCTTGGTACTAGCGGGCCTCAATGAG.